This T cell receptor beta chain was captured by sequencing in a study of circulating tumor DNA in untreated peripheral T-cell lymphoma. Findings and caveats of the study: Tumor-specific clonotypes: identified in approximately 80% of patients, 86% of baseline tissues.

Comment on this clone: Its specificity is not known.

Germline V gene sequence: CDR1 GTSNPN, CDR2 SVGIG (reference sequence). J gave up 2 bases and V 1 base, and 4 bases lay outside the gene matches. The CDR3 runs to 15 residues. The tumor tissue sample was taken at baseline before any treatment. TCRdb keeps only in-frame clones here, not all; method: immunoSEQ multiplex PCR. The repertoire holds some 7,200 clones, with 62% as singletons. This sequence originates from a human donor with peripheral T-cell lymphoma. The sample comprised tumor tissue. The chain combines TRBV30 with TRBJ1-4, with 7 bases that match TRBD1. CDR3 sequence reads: CAWSATGRTNEKLFF. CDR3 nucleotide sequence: TGTGCCTGGAGTGCGACAGGGCGTACTAATGAAAAACTGTTTTTT.